Listed below are T cell receptor beta chains from one sample, sequenced in a study of cytomegalovirus exposure and HLA in healthy donors. The data were produced by immunoSEQ multiplex PCR, yet TCRdb's version contains in-frame clones alone and is incomplete. Of a few hundred thousand clones detected, around 80% appear once; the ten largest clones hold about 0.3%. Sequencing input: PBMCs. The receptors derive from a girl aged 2 to 9 in good health and CMV-seronegative. Each CDR3 is given with its conserved first and last residue. The D gene is left open where the match is weak. Only some rows state a clone size, as once, few, many or a class for expanded clones.

NA	TRBJ2-1	TRBD1	TRBV6-5	TGTGCCAGCAGTTACTCTTGGCGGACAGGGGCCAATGAGCAGTTCTTC	CASSYSWRTGANEQFF
NA	TRBJ2-7	NA	TRBV4-1	TGCGCCAGCAGCCAAGCAAGCCTGAGAGGCAACTCCTACGAGCAGTACTTC	CASSQASLRGNSYEQYF
NA	TRBJ2-2	TRBD2	TRBV2	TGTGCCAGCAGGAGAGCGGGAGCAAACACCGGGGAGCTGTTTTTT	CASRRAGANTGELFF
NA	TRBJ2-2	TRBD1	TRBV9	TGTGCCAGCAGCGTCTTCTCCGGGACAGTGTCCACCGGGGAGCTGTTTTTT	CASSVFSGTVSTGELFF
NA	TRBJ2-7	NA	TRBV10-3	TGTGCCATCAGTGATCCCGAGACGACAGGCTTTACCTACGAGCAGTACTTC	CAISDPETTGFTYEQYF
NA	TRBJ1-2	NA	TRBV2	TGTGCCAGTACGGGGAACATCTACTATGGCTACACCTTC	CASTGNIYYGYTF
few	TRBJ2-7	TRBD2	TRBV9	TGTGCCAGCAGCAACCGGGACTACCCGACCGGCGATGAGCAGTACTTC	CASSNRDYPTGDEQYF
NA	TRBJ2-1	NA	TRBV5-1	TGCGCCAGCGGGGGGTACAATGAGCAGTTCTTC	CASGGYNEQFF
NA	TRBJ1-2	TRBD1	TRBV29-1	TGCAGCGTGGGTCAGGGGGGCTATGGCTACACCTTC	CSVGQGGYGYTF
NA	TRBJ2-3	NA	TRBV6-5	TGTGCCAGCAGTTCGAGCGGGTGGACGCAGTATTTT	CASSSSGWTQYF
NA	TRBJ2-7	NA	TRBV5-1	TGCGCCAGCAGCTTGCGTTGGCAGAACGACTACGAGCAGTACTTC	CASSLRWQNDYEQYF
NA	TRBJ1-1	NA	TRBV28	TGTGCCAGCAGTTCACTCGTAGTTCGGACTGAAGCTTTCTTT	CASSSLVVRTEAFF
NA	TRBJ2-7	TRBD1	TRBV2	TGTGCCAGCAACAGAAGGTCAGGGGGTCGCGAGCAGTACTTC	CASNRRSGGREQYF
NA	TRBJ1-2	NA	TRBV27	TGTGCCAGCAGTTTCGGTAGTAGTAACGGTGGCTACACCTTC	CASSFGSSNGGYTF
few	TRBJ2-7	NA	TRBV30	TGTGCCTGGGGCGGGTACGAGCAGTACTTC	CAWGGYEQYF
NA	TRBJ2-1	TRBD2	TRBV5-1	TGCGCCAGCAGCTTGCCCCATCCTAGCGGGAGTATCAATGAGCAGTTCTTC	CASSLPHPSGSINEQFF
NA	TRBJ2-7	NA	TRBV14	TGTGCCAGCAGTGACAAGTCCCGGCCTCCCACCTACGAGCAGTACTTC	CASSDKSRPPTYEQYF
NA	TRBJ2-7	NA	TRBV18	TGTGCCAGCTCACCCGCCGTACGGAGCGAGCAGTACTTC	CASSPAVRSEQYF
NA	TRBJ2-7	TRBD1	TRBV27	TGTGCCACATCAGCCATCGACAGGGGGTCATGGGAGCAGTACTTC	CATSAIDRGSWEQYF
NA	TRBJ2-1	NA	TRBV7-9	TGTGCCAGCAGCTTAGATCAGTGGGAGACCCCCTCCTACAATGAGCAGTTCTTC	CASSLDQWETPSYNEQFF
NA	TRBJ1-1	NA	TRBV14	TGTGCCAGCAGCCAAGTGCGGAACACTGAAGCTTTCTTT	CASSQVRNTEAFF
once	TRBJ2-2	NA	TRBV27	TGTGCCAGCAGTTTATCTGTGACAGGAGTCACCGGGGAGCTGTTTTTT	CASSLSVTGVTGELFF